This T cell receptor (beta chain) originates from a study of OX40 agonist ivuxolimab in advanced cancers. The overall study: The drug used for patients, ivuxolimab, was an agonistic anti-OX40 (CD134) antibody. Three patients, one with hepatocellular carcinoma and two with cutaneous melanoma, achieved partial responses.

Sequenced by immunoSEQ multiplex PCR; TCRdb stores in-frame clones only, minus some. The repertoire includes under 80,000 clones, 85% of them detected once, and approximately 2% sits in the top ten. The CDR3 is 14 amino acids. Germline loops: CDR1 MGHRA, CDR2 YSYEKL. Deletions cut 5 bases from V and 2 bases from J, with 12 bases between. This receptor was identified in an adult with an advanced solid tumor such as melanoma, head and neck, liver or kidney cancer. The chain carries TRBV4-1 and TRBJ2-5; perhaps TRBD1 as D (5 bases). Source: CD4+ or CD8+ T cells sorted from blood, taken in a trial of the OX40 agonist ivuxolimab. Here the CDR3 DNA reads TGCGCCAGCAGCAGACAGCCGTCTCAAGAGACCCAGTACTTC. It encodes CASSRQPSQETQYF.